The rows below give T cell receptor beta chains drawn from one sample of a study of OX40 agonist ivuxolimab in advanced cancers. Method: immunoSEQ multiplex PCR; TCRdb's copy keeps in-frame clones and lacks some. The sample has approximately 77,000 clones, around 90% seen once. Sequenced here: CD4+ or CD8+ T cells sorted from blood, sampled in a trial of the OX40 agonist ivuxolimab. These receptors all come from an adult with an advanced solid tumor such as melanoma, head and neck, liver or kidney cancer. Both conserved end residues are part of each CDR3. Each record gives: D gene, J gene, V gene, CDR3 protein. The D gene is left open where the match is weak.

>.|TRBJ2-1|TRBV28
CASSFPGPTYSKFF
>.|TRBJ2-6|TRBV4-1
CASSIRRSGANVLTF
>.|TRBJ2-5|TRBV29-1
CSVSGSEETQYF
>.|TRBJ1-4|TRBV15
CATSRVGEKLFF
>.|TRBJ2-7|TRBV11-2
CASNFMDSYYEQYF
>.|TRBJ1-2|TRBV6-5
CASSYSGSYTF
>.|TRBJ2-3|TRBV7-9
CASSVGFTDTQYF
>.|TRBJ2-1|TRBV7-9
CASSLDAGSYNEQFF
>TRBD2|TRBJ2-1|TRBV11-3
CASSSGGNEQFF
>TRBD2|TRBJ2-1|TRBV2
CASSEKLAGWDEQFF
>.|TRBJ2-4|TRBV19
CASSIGWVAGRGNIQYF
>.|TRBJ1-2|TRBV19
CASSIQDRPGYTF
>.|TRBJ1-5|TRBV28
CATTHRAPGGHF
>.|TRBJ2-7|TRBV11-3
CASSAQAAGLEQYF
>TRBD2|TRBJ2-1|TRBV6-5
CASRRTSGRWNEQFF
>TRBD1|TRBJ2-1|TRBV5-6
CASSLGTGAGNEQFF
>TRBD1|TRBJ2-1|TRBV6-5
CASNIQGGNEQFF
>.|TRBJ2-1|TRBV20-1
CSASLADEQFF
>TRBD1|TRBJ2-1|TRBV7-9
CASSWDRVGLVFYNEQFF
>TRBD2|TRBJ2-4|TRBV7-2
CASSLGPGLTKNIQYF